The 15 T cell receptor beta chains presented below share a single source sample, sequenced in a study of T cell responses to AZD1222 COVID-19 vaccine. Method: immunoSEQ multiplex PCR; TCRdb's copy keeps in-frame clones and lacks some. The sample contains more than 80,000 clones, roughly nine tenths of which appear only once. This specimen was peripheral blood, taken on day 0 of AZD1222 vaccination. The origin of the receptors is an adult in good health.

The V call is TRBV4-3, the J call TRBJ1-4, with a possible D match to TRBD1 (5 bases). The CDR3 covers 13 residues. From germline, CDR1 is LGHNA and CDR2 YSLEER. Trimming stripped 0 bases from V and 13 bases from J, with 12 bases between. The CDR3 DNA follows: TGCGCCAGCAGCCAAGAGAGTACAGGATCACTGTTTTTT. This translates into CASSQESTGSLFF.

The chain recombines TRBV19 with TRBJ2-6; 13 bases match TRBD2. This CDR3 has 16 residues. Germline V CDR1 and CDR2: LNHDA, SQIVND (reference sequence). J gave up 2 bases and V 6 bases, and 1 base lay outside the gene matches. The CDR3 is CASRGLAGTGANVLTF. CDR3 DNA: TGTGCCAGTAGGGGACTAGCGGGAACTGGGGCCAACGTCCTGACTTTC. Complete variable domain (other parts from reference TRBV19 and TRBJ2-6): DGGITQSPKYLFRKEGQNVTLSCEQNLNHDAMYWYRQDPGQGLRLIYYSQIVNDFQKGDIAEGYSVSREKKESFPLTVTSAQKNPTAFYLCASRGLAGTGANVLTFGAGSRLTVL.

The gene calls are TRBV19 and TRBJ1-5, with D uncertain. CDR1 is LNHDA, CDR2 SQIVND, per germline (reference sequence). Trimming stripped 7 bases from V and 5 bases from J, with 9 bases between. The CDR3 length is 12 residues. CDR3 DNA: TGTGCCAGTAAGGCCTCCTATCAGCCCCAGCATTTT. It yields the protein CASKASYQPQHF. The variable domain in full, with the rest retrieved from reference TRBV19 and TRBJ1-5, is DGGITQSPKYLFRKEGQNVTLSCEQNLNHDAMYWYRQDPGQGLRLIYYSQIVNDFQKGDIAEGYSVSREKKESFPLTVTSAQKNPTAFYLCASKASYQPQHFGDGTRLSIL.

This sequence joins TRBV18 and TRBJ1-5; D is uncertain. The CDR3 runs to 12 residues. V shed 4 bases and J shed 6 bases, with 7 bases lying between them. CDR1 is KGHSH, CDR2 LQKENI, per germline. CDR3 protein: CASSQDPQPQHF. As DNA, the CDR3 is TGTGCCAGCTCACAGGATCCTCAGCCCCAGCATTTT.

This chain joins TRBV5-6 and TRBJ2-7; D call uncertain. CDR3 length: 11 amino acids. The germline CDR1 and CDR2 sequences are SGHDT and YYEEEE. V shed 4 bases and J shed 3 bases, with 5 bases lying between them. The chain's CDR3 is CASSQSYEQYF. The CDR3 DNA sequence: TGTGCCAGCAGCCAAAGCTACGAGCAGTACTTC.

The V gene is TRBV2, the J gene TRBJ2-7; D is uncertain. The V gene lost 4 bases and the J gene lost 0 bases, with 4 bases spanning the gap. CDR1 is SNHLY, CDR2 FYNNEI, per germline. This CDR3 is 12 amino acids long. The CDR3 DNA reads as TGTGCCAGCAGTGGGAGCTCCTACGAGCAGTACTTC. Its protein is CASSGSSYEQYF.

The chain joins TRBV19 to TRBJ2-2, with no clear D. The CDR3 has 12 amino acids. The ends were cut back, 10 bases at V and 4 bases at J, with 10 bases in the middle. Germline CDR1 is LNHDA and CDR2 is SQIVND (reference sequence). The CDR3 nucleotides are TGTGCCACCCGCGACGGCACCGGGGAGCTGTTTTTT. Translated, it gives CATRDGTGELFF.

This clone occurred a few times. The CDR3 DNA follows: TGTGCCAGCAGCCCAGGTTGGGGTAACTATGGCTACACCTTC. It yields the protein CASSPGWGNYGYTF. The chain links TRBV9 to TRBJ1-2; the D is unclear. The CDR3 runs to 14 residues. CDR1 SGDLS and CDR2 YYNGEE come from the germline V gene. Trimming stripped 4 bases from V and 1 base from J, with 11 bases between.

The V call is TRBV29-1, the J call TRBJ1-1; D is undetermined. The CDR3 sequence is 11 residues long. Trimming removed 7 bases at V and 4 bases at J, with 10 bases between. Germline V gene sequence: CDR1 SQVTM, CDR2 ANQGSEA. The CDR3 spells CSGILSTEAFF. The CDR3 DNA reads TGCAGCGGCATCCTGTCCACTGAAGCTTTCTTT.

The chain links TRBV28 to TRBJ1-2; D unclear. The length of the CDR3 is 15 residues. The germline V gene encodes CDR1 MDHEN and CDR2 SYDVKM. V lost 6 bases to trimming and J lost 4 bases, with 18 bases between them. The CDR3: CASSPPDHQAYGYTF. The CDR3 bases are TGTGCCAGCAGCCCACCGGACCACCAAGCCTATGGCTACACCTTC.

The chain couples TRBV9 to TRBJ2-5; D may be TRBD2 (6 bases). Looked up from germline, CDR1 is SGDLS and CDR2 is YYNGEE. CDR3 length: 13 amino acids. V shed 0 bases and J shed 7 bases, with 10 bases lying between them. CDR3 sequence reads: CASSVDTSRTQYF. CDR3 in DNA: TGTGCCAGCAGCGTAGACACTAGCCGGACCCAGTACTTC.

The genes are TRBV5-1 and TRBJ2-3, with D perhaps matching TRBD2 (5 bases). This CDR3 is 14 amino acids long. Trimming left V 1 base short and J 4 bases short, with 10 bases between. Looked up from germline, CDR1 is SGHRS and CDR2 is YFSETQ. The chain's CDR3 is CASSLISGSDTQYF. The CDR3 DNA sequence: TGCGCCAGCAGCTTGATTTCGGGGTCAGATACGCAGTATTTT.

The rearrangement uses TRBV2 and TRBJ2-5; D is unresolved. Germline CDR1 reads SNHLY; CDR2 reads FYNNEI. This CDR3 has 14 amino acids. The ends were cut back, 2 bases at V and 6 bases at J, with 13 bases in the middle. CDR3 residues: CASSERVLRQTQYF. CDR3 DNA: TGTGCCAGCAGTGAAAGGGTCCTTCGTCAGACCCAGTACTTC.

The chain joins TRBV12-3 or TRBV12-4 to TRBJ1-5; D is undetermined. This CDR3 is 12 amino acids long. V was trimmed by 6 bases and J by 7 bases, leaving 10 bases between them. The CDR3 region is CASRLESQPQHF. CDR3 bases: TGTGCCAGCAGGCTCGAGTCACAGCCCCAGCATTTT.

The chain links TRBV5-1 to TRBJ1-1, with TRBD1 matching over 10 bases. This CDR3 region has 15 residues. Germline loops: CDR1 SGHRS, CDR2 YFSETQ. V shed 1 base, J shed 6 bases, and the junction held 6 bases outside the gene matches. CDR3 sequence reads: CASSLTGQGSPEAFF. CDR3 sequence (DNA): TGCGCCAGCAGCTTGACGGGACAGGGGTCCCCTGAAGCTTTCTTT.